Following are 20 T cell receptor beta chains from one sample sequenced in a study of neurological immune-mediated disorders. MiXCR, applied by TCRdb to the 5' RACE reads, yields one record per CDR3 protein. The sample shows 95,000 to 150,000 distinct CDR3 sequences, roughly 3.2% of them seen only once. The specimen sequenced was PBMCs. The receptors shown here come from a woman aged 30 to 39 with multiple sclerosis.

This clonotype was detected ten times or more. The chain is built from TRBV20-1 and TRBJ2-1; the D gene is possibly TRBD1 (6 bases). The germline V gene has CDR1 DFQATT and CDR2 SNEGSKA (reference sequence). V lost 0 bases to trimming and J lost 1 base, with 22 bases between them. The CDR3 has 19 residues. CDR3 coding DNA: TGCAGTGCTAGAGACGTACAGGGCCCGAAAGGGGTTTCCTACAATGAGCAGTTCTTC. Its translation: CSARDVQGPKGVSYNEQFF.

The sample holds many counts of this clonotype. J is TRBJ2-7 and V is TRBV3-1, with D tentatively TRBD1 (5 bases). The CDR3 is made up of 15 amino acids. Trimming took off 4 bases at V and 4 bases at J, with 17 bases between the two ends. The germline gives CDR1 LGHDT, CDR2 YNNKEL (reference sequence). CDR3 sequence: CASSPPKGQLYEQYF. The CDR3 DNA reads as TGTGCCAGCAGCCCACCAAAGGGGCAGTTGTACGAGCAGTACTTC.

This clonotype was seen many times. The V call is TRBV20-1, the J call TRBJ2-1; 10 bases match TRBD2. In germline, CDR1 is DFQATT, CDR2 SNEGSKA (reference sequence). The J segment lost 0 bases and the V segment lost 5 bases, leaving 13 bases of the junction unmatched. The CDR3 consists of 18 residues. In DNA form, the CDR3 reads TGCAGTGCTTGGGTAGCGGGAGGATCTAGTCCCTCCTACAATGAGCAGTTCTTC. As protein: CSAWVAGGSSPSYNEQFF.

This clonotype has a count of ten or more. This sequence joins TRBV7-9 and TRBJ1-1; no clear D. This CDR3 has 15 residues. V dropped 4 bases and J dropped 4 bases, with 16 bases sitting between them. Germline V gives CDR1 SEHNR, CDR2 FQNEAQ (reference sequence). The CDR3 DNA follows: TGTGCCAGCAGCTCACACCTCGGGCCGGTCACTGAAGCTTTCTTT. Protein sequence: CASSSHLGPVTEAFF.

This clonotype was found many times. The CDR3 DNA is TGTGCCAGCGCCAGCGGGGTACAAGAGACCCAGTACTTC. Its protein product is CASASGVQETQYF. The chain links TRBV12-3 or TRBV12-4 to TRBJ2-5; 7 bases fit TRBD2. The CDR3 has 13 amino acids. Trimming took 8 bases from V and 2 from J; bases not matched to a gene: 5.

This clonotype was seen many times. This chain connects TRBV9 to TRBJ2-3; D remains ambiguous. The CDR3 is 14 amino acids. V was cut by 4 bases and J by 0 bases, with 9 bases left in between. CDR1 and CDR2 (germline): SGDLS, YYNGEE. The CDR3 DNA reads TGTGCCAGCAGCCCGTGGGGAAGCACAGATACGCAGTATTTT. Translation: CASSPWGSTDTQYF.

In its sample, this clonotype was seen many times. The rearrangement joins TRBV20-1 to TRBJ2-3, with D tentatively TRBD2 (6 bases). Germline V lookup: CDR1 DFQATT, CDR2 SNEGSKA (reference sequence). The germline V and J ends were trimmed by 6 bases and 0 bases, with 10 bases remaining between them. There are 13 residues in the CDR3. CDR3: CSAREASTDTQYF. The DNA of the CDR3 is TGCAGTGCCAGGGAGGCTAGCACAGATACGCAGTATTTT.

This clonotype appeared many times. This chain connects TRBV12-3 or TRBV12-4 to TRBJ2-2; TRBD2 aligns across 8 bases. V was clipped by 5 bases and J by 6 bases; unmatched bases: 8. The CDR3 consists of 15 residues. The DNA for the CDR3 is TGTGCCAGCAGTCCGGGACTAGAGGGATCCGGGGAGCTGTTTTTT. It translates to CASSPGLEGSGELFF.

The table lists this clonotype with many counts. V gene TRBV4-3 combines with J gene TRBJ1-6, with D possibly matching TRBD1 (5 bases). Germline V CDR1 and CDR2: LGHNA, YSLEER. V was trimmed by 0 bases and J by 17 bases, leaving 14 bases between them. This CDR3 has 13 amino acids. CDR3 nucleotides: TGCGCCAGCAGCCAAGACCCCACAGGCTTCATCCACTTT. Residues: CASSQDPTGFIHF.

This clonotype was recorded many times. The rearrangement joins TRBV5-5 to TRBJ1-6; D not resolved. Germline CDR1 and CDR2: SGHKS and YYEKEE (reference sequence). There are 13 residues in the CDR3. The germline V and J ends were trimmed by 0 bases and 11 bases, with 9 bases remaining between them. The CDR3 DNA sequence: TGTGCCAGCAGCTTGGACGACGGACCACCCCTCCACTTT. Translated: CASSLDDGPPLHF.

This clonotype was detected many times. The CDR3 here is CASSLWAASYEQYF. CDR3 DNA sequence: TGCGCCAGCAGCTTATGGGCCGCGTCCTACGAGCAGTACTTC. The V gene is TRBV5-1, the J gene TRBJ2-7, with unresolved D. Germline V gene data show CDR1 as SGHRS and CDR2 as YFSETQ. V was trimmed by 2 bases and J by 1 base, leaving 10 bases between them. The CDR3 sequence is 14 residues long.

At least ten counts were recorded for this clonotype. The chain employs TRBV29-1 and TRBJ1-1, with TRBD1 as a possible D gene (5 bases). The CDR3 runs to 12 residues. Trimming took 1 base from V and 3 from J, leaving 6 bases between them. Germline loops: CDR1 SQVTM, CDR2 ANQGSEA. CDR3 nucleotide sequence: TGCAGCGTTGAAGCGGGGGACACTGAAGCTTTCTTT. It specifies CSVEAGDTEAFF.

This clonotype was recorded at least ten times. J is TRBJ2-5 and V is TRBV5-1; the match to TRBD1 covers 9 bases. The V gene's germline CDR1 is SGHRS and CDR2 YFSETQ. The CDR3 extends over 15 amino acids. The J segment lost 5 bases and the V segment lost 4 bases, leaving 9 bases of the junction unmatched. CDR3 coding DNA: TGCGCCAGCAGCAAAACGACAGGGGGGTATGAGACCCAGTACTTC. It codes for CASSKTTGGYETQYF.

Ten or more counts support this clonotype. The chain uses TRBV19 and TRBJ1-5, with D maybe TRBD1 (5 bases). The germline gives CDR1 LNHDA, CDR2 SQIVND (reference sequence). The germline V and J ends were trimmed by 5 bases and 2 bases, with 13 bases remaining between them. The CDR3 consists of 15 residues. CDR3 coding DNA: TGTGCCAGTAGTTTAGGTCTCAGGGGCAATCAGCCCCAGCATTTT. It encodes CASSLGLRGNQPQHF. Drawing the rest from reference TRBV19 and TRBJ1-5, the complete variable domain is DGGITQSPKYLFRKEGQNVTLSCEQNLNHDAMYWYRQDPGQGLRLIYYSQIVNDFQKGDIAEGYSVSREKKESFPLTVTSAQKNPTAFYLCASSLGLRGNQPQHFGDGTRLSIL.

To note about this clonotype: One junction end does not reproduce the germline sequence, and a read error may be involved. CDR3 residues: CSARSQGDKTQNF. The CDR3 nucleotides are TGCAGTGCTAGATCCCAGGGCGATAAGACCCAGAATTTT. The rearrangement uses TRBV20-1 and TRBJ1-5; D perhaps matches TRBD1 (5 bases). The germline CDR1 and CDR2 sequences are DFQATT and SNEGSKA (reference sequence). There are 13 residues in the CDR3.

There are a few counts of this clonotype. V gene TRBV5-1 combines with J gene TRBJ1-2; TRBD1 matches 8 bases. Germline V gives CDR1 SGHRS, CDR2 YFSETQ. The CDR3 is made up of 15 amino acids. J was trimmed by 0 bases and V by 3 bases; bases with no gene match: 4. CDR3 coding DNA: TGCGCCAGCAGCTCCCCGACAGGGGCTAACTATGGCTACACCTTC. The encoded protein is CASSSPTGANYGYTF.

This clonotype was seen ten or more times. This rearrangement joins TRBV29-1 to TRBJ2-1; 9 bases match TRBD1. Unmatched junction bases numbered 8, after V lost 2 bases and J lost 6 bases. CDR3 length: 15 residues. The germline V gene has CDR1 SQVTM and CDR2 ANQGSEA. The CDR3, as DNA: TGCAGCGTTGAATGGGGGGACAGGGCGAGCAATGAGCAGTTCTTC. Protein: CSVEWGDRASNEQFF.

This clonotype was picked up many times. The chain links TRBV5-1 to TRBJ2-3; the match to TRBD2 covers 15 bases. V shed 4 bases, J shed 2 bases, and the junction held 8 bases outside the gene matches. The germline gives CDR1 SGHRS, CDR2 YFSETQ. The CDR3 consists of 18 residues. The CDR3, as DNA: TGCGCCAGCAGCGTTTCCGGGACTAGCGGGGGGCTCACAGATACGCAGTATTTT. Translation: CASSVSGTSGGLTDTQYF.

Only one count was recorded for this clonotype. The V call is TRBV20-1, the J call TRBJ1-1; D possibly corresponds to TRBD1 (5 bases). This CDR3 is 14 amino acids long. Germline V gives CDR1 DFQATT, CDR2 SNEGSKA (reference sequence). The V end was cut by 6 bases, the J end by 10 bases, with 24 bases between. The CDR3 DNA is TGCAGTGCAGCTCTCGGCGGCGGCGGACAAGGAGCTTTCTTT. It codes for CSAALGGGGQGAFF.

The table lists this clonotype with many counts. This chain connects TRBV15 to TRBJ1-3, with D unclear. Between the trimmed V and J ends, which lost 5 bases and 0 bases, there was a span of 8 bases. The CDR3 totals 14 residues. CDR1 is LNHNV, CDR2 YYDKDF, per germline (reference sequence). This CDR3 is CATSVQLSGNTIYF. CDR3 nucleotide sequence: TGTGCCACCAGCGTACAACTCTCTGGAAACACCATATATTTT.